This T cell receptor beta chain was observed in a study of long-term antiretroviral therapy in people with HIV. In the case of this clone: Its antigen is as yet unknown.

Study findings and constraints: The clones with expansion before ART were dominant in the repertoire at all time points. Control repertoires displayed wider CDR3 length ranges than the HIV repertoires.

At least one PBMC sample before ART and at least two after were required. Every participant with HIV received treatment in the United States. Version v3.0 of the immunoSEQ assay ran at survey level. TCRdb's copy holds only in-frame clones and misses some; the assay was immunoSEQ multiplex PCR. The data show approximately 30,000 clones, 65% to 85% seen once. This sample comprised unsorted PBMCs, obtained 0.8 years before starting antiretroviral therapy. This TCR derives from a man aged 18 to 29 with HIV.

The CDR3 reads CASSDSSVGTEAFF. The CDR3 DNA is TGTGCCAGCAGTGACTCTTCGGTAGGCACTGAAGCTTTCTTT. The gene calls are TRBV6-4 and TRBJ1-1, with no clear D. This CDR3 has 14 amino acids. The ends were cut back, 0 bases at V and 4 bases at J, with 9 bases in the middle. Germline-derived CDR1 and CDR2 are MRHNA and SNTAGT.